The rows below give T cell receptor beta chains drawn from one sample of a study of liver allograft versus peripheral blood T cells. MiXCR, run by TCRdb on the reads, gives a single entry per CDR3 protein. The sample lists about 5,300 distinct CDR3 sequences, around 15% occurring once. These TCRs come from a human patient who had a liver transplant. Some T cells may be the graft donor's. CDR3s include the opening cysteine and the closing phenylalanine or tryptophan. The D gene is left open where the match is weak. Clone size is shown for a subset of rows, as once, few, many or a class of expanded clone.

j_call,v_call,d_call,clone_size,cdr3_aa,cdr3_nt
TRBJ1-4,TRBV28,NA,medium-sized,CASTGGERLGKLFF,TGTGCCAGCACCGGGGGAGAGCGTCTGGGAAAACTGTTTTTT
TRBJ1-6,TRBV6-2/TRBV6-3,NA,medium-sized,CASSYGPTGSLHSPLHF,TGTGCCAGCAGTTACGGACCTACAGGGTCCCTACATTCACCCCTCCACTTT
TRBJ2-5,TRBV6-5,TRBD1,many,CASSYSTVGTVQETQYF,TGTGCCAGCAGTTACTCCACCGTAGGGACAGTACAAGAGACCCAGTACTTC
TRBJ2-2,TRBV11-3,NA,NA,CASSWDGGSGELFF,TGTGCCAGCAGTTGGGACGGAGGATCCGGGGAGCTGTTTTTT
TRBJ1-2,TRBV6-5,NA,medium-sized,CASSFGTTYGYTF,TGTGCCAGCAGTTTCGGAACTACCTATGGCTACACCTTC
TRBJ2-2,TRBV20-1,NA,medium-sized,CSARTPNTGELFF,TGCAGTGCTAGGACTCCTAACACCGGGGAGCTGTTTTTT
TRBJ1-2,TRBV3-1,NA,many,CASSQVERGYGYTF,TGTGCCAGCAGCCAAGTTGAGAGGGGGTATGGCTACACCTTC
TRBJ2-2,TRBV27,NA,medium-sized,CASRRRDGELFF,TGTGCCAGTCGTCGACGTGACGGGGAGCTGTTTTTT
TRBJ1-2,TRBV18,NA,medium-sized,CASSLRTDLNYGYTF,TGTGCCAGCTCTCTCCGGACAGATCTTAACTATGGCTACACCTTC
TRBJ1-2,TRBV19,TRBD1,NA,CASSMRTGGTVRGYTF,TGTGCCAGTAGTATGAGGACAGGGGGCACGGTGCGTGGCTACACCTTC
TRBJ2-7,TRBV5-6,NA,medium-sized,CASSRGPPSYEQYF,TGTGCCAGCAGCCGCGGGCCCCCCTCCTACGAGCAGTACTTC
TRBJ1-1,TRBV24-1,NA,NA,CATSDLPGRGAFF,TGTGCCACCAGTGATTTGCCCGGCCGTGGGGCTTTCTTT
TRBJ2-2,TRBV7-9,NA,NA,CASSLAGRELFF,TGTGCCAGCAGCTTAGCGGGCAGGGAGCTGTTTTTT
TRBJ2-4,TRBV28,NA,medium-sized,CASSPRRFKNIQYF,TGTGCCAGCAGTCCACGACGGTTCAAAAACATTCAGTACTTC
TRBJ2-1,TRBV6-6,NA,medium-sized,CASMRGTSRGYEQFF,TGTGCCAGCATGCGCGGGACTTCTCGGGGCTATGAGCAGTTCTTC
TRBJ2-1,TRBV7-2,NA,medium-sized,CASSSDLSEQFF,TGTGCCAGCAGCTCCGACCTTTCTGAGCAGTTCTTC